Each of the 14 T cell receptor beta chains below was sequenced from the same sample in a study of spatial heterogeneity in lung cancer. TCRdb re-analysed the 5' RACE reads in MiXCR, keeping a single row per CDR3 protein. The sample holds roughly 75,000 distinct CDR3 sequences, 13% seen once. As for time point: sample taken at primary tumor resection. The authors sequenced whole RNA from tumor, nontumor lung or frozen PBMC without sorting. The sample was PBMCs, taken at surgery. The receptors here all came from a male donor with early-stage non-small cell lung cancer.

V and J are TRBV20-1 and TRBJ1-3; the D gene is possibly TRBD1 (6 bases). The germline V gene has CDR1 DFQATT and CDR2 SNEGSKA (reference sequence). The CDR3 has 16 residues. V was shortened by 0 bases and J by 3 bases, with 15 bases between the two germline ends. CDR3 in DNA: TGCAGTGCTAGAGATCGGACAGCGGGATTTGGAAACACCATATATTTT. Amino acids: CSARDRTAGFGNTIYF.

This chain joins TRBV12-3 or TRBV12-4 and TRBJ2-1; a possible D gene is TRBD1 (6 bases). Trimming pared 1 base from V and 5 bases from J, leaving 12 bases between. CDR3 length: 15 residues. DNA of the CDR3: TGTGCCAGCAGTTTAGTCCAGGGGATGAACAATGAGCAGTTCTTC. Its protein product is CASSLVQGMNNEQFF.

Many counts were recorded for this clonotype. V gene TRBV10-3 combines with J gene TRBJ2-7; D uncertain. This CDR3 is 13 amino acids long. The V gene's germline CDR1 is ENHRY and CDR2 SYGVKD. V was pared by 3 bases and J by 2 bases, with 8 bases between. This CDR3 is CAISDEVTYEQYF. DNA of the CDR3: TGTGCCATCAGTGATGAGGTTACCTACGAGCAGTACTTC.

This chain joins TRBV18 and TRBJ1-3; D is uncertain. Germline CDR1 and CDR2: KGHSH and LQKENI. CDR3 size: 15 residues. V was cut by 6 bases and J by 3 bases, with 15 bases left in between. CDR3 bases: TGTGCCAGCTCCCTCCGCAGTAACTTTGGAAACACCATATATTTT. It translates to CASSLRSNFGNTIYF.

The chain uses TRBV6-5 and TRBJ1-1, with 7 bases matching TRBD1. The germline V gene encodes CDR1 MNHEY and CDR2 SVGAGI. There are 15 residues in the CDR3. The V gene end was trimmed by 6 bases and the J gene end by 4 bases; junction bases not matched to a gene: 11. CDR3 protein: CASRPRGTVSTEAFF. Written as DNA, the CDR3 is TGTGCCAGCAGACCCCGAGGGACAGTCAGCACTGAAGCTTTCTTT.

This clonotype has only a few counts. This chain uses TRBV5-1 with TRBJ1-1; 7 bases agree with TRBD1. With 4 bases clipped from V and 3 bases from J, the junction kept 9 bases outside the gene matches. Germline lookup yields CDR1 SGHRS and CDR2 YFSETQ. This CDR3 contains 15 residues. The CDR3 region is CASSPQTGLHTEAFF. The CDR3 DNA sequence: TGCGCCAGCAGCCCTCAGACAGGGCTGCACACTGAAGCTTTCTTT. Complete variable domain (other parts from reference TRBV5-1 and TRBJ1-1): KAGVTQTPRYLIKTRGQQVTLSCSPISGHRSVSWYQQTPGQGLQFLFEYFSETQRNKGNFPGRFSGRQFSNSRSEMNVSTLELGDSALYLCASSPQTGLHTEAFFGQGTRLTVV.

The chain uses TRBV10-2 and TRBJ1-1; no reliable D call. This CDR3 contains 12 residues. Trimming cost V 1 base and J 8 bases, with 8 bases left between them. Germline assignment: CDR1 WSHSY and CDR2 SAAADI. The CDR3 DNA reads as TGCGCCAGCAGTGAGTTTGGCGCCGAAGCTTTCTTT. Translation gives CASSEFGAEAFF.

V and J are TRBV6-5 and TRBJ2-2; TRBD1 or TRBD2 may be the D gene (5 bases each). V was pared by 5 bases and J by 4 bases, with 11 bases between. This CDR3 spans 14 amino acids. Looked up from germline, CDR1 is MNHEY and CDR2 is SVGAGI. CDR3 sequence: CASSRDPSTGELFF. The CDR3 DNA reads as TGTGCCAGCAGTCGGGACCCCTCCACCGGGGAGCTGTTTTTT.

This clonotype was counted only a few times. The rearrangement links TRBV11-2 to TRBJ1-1; no clear D gene. This CDR3 spans 12 amino acids. V was clipped by 7 bases and J by 7 bases, with 13 bases between them. Germline assignment: CDR1 SGHAT and CDR2 FQNNGV. In nucleotides, the CDR3 is TGTGCCAGCACCCCGCCGGGATTTGAAGCTTTCTTT. Amino acid sequence: CASTPPGFEAFF.

This clonotype was observed a few times. This chain connects TRBV12-3 or TRBV12-4 to TRBJ2-1, with D unclear. The CDR3 contains 15 residues. V was clipped by 6 bases and J by 2 bases, with 14 bases between them. The CDR3 loop is CASSLSNSPYNEQFF. The CDR3 nucleotides read TGTGCCAGCAGCCTAAGTAATTCTCCCTACAATGAGCAGTTCTTC.

This clonotype has ten or more counts. The chain is built from TRBV5-6 and TRBJ2-1; tentatively, D is TRBD2 (6 bases). This CDR3 has 14 amino acids. Germline V gene lookup returns CDR1 SGHDT and CDR2 YYEEEE. V was shortened by 6 bases and J by 13 bases, with 23 bases between the two germline ends. The CDR3 region has the DNA TGTGCCAGCACCCCGACCGGGGGAGACTCCCCACAGTTCTTC. Translating it yields CASTPTGGDSPQFF.

The chain uses TRBV5-1 and TRBJ1-4, with TRBD1 identical over 7 bases. The CDR3 loop spans 14 amino acids. Germline trimming cut 0 bases from V and 7 bases from J; bases unmatched to any gene: 3. Germline V gene sequence: CDR1 SGHRS, CDR2 YFSETQ. CDR3 protein: CASSLGQGGEKLFF. Written as DNA, the CDR3 is TGCGCCAGCAGCTTGGGACAGGGAGGTGAAAAACTGTTTTTT. Combining the CDR3 with reference TRBV5-1 and TRBJ1-4 gives the whole variable domain KAGVTQTPRYLIKTRGQQVTLSCSPISGHRSVSWYQQTPGQGLQFLFEYFSETQRNKGNFPGRFSGRQFSNSRSEMNVSTLELGDSALYLCASSLGQGGEKLFFGSGTQLSVL.

This clonotype has a handful of counts. This chain links TRBV15 with TRBJ2-2; 7 nucleotides align to TRBD2. CDR1 and CDR2 from the germline V gene are LNHNV and YYDKDF (reference sequence). V lost 0 bases to trimming and J lost 4 bases; unmatched junction nucleotides: 2. CDR3 length: 15 amino acids. Here the CDR3 reads CATSRDSGGTGELFF. Here the CDR3 DNA reads TGTGCCACCAGCAGAGATTCGGGGGGCACCGGGGAGCTGTTTTTT.

This clonotype was counted a single time. A much larger clone differs from this one at a single base, so this may be a read error. V and J are TRBV30 and TRBJ2-7, with D unclear. The J call is in doubt because the DNA end fits TRBJ2-1 better. The germline V gene encodes CDR1 GTSNPN and CDR2 SVGIG (reference sequence). This CDR3 has 11 residues. The CDR3: CAWLSALEQFF. CDR3 nucleotides: TGTGCCTGGCTCTCCGCACTCGAGCAGTTCTTC.